Below, one TCR beta chain is given with its context. Its specific antigen is unknown. The sample holds no much larger clone one base away, and base qualities are not on file. To prepare the library, the immunoSEQ multiplex PCR assay was applied. TCRdb provides this immuneACCESS table in a form limited to in-frame rearrangements. Some clones are lacking; in checked studies, under half of them reflect an unresolved V gene, and why the rest are absent is not known. This sample has 55,000 to 75,000 clones in its table, and around 96% of those were observed once. Together, the top ten hold about 0.4% of the sample. V loses 5 bases at its end and J loses 3 bases; junction bases beyond the gene matches: 7. From the cysteine up to the phenylalanine, the CDR3 has a length of 14 residues. Here the CDR3 DNA is all that survives: 42 bases in frame from base 1. CDR1 and CDR2, per the germline V gene, are MDHEN and SYDVKM.

This specimen belongs to a study of technical replicates of blood from several donors (dated by TCRdb to 2016 to 2017). This sequence uses TRBV28 and TRBJ2-7; 7 bases in between match TRBD1. The clonotype comes from a human donor in good health. The material sequenced was T cells isolated from PBMCs. Here the CDR3 is given as CASSLRDRDYEQYF. The nucleotide sequence is given as TGTGCCAGCAGTCTTAGGGACAGAGACTACGAGCAGTACTTC.